A single T cell receptor beta chain is shown here with its context. Looked up from germline, CDR1 is MNHNY and CDR2 is SVGAGI (reference sequence). The CDR3 runs to 15 residues. V was pared by 5 bases and J by 3 bases, with 8 bases of the junction left unmatched. TCRdb's table, derived via immunoSEQ multiplex PCR, lists solely in-frame clones and lacks some. The profile covers roughly 2 million clones, with around 95% appearing a single time and roughly 0.13% taken by the ten largest. This sample was included in a study of shared clonotypes between healthy human individuals. Background on the study: Three CD4 naive, three CD4 memory, two CD8 naive and one CD8 memory plate were used per donor.

The chain employs TRBV6-6 and TRBJ2-7, with 9 bases matching TRBD1. The receptor comes from a man aged 18 to 30 in good health. The sample was naive CD4+ T cells sorted from blood. Regarding subset: CD45RA+ positively selected. The DNA for the CDR3 is TGTGCCAGCAGTGGACCCGGGACAGGGCACTACGAGCAGTACTTC. This translates into CASSGPGTGHYEQYF.